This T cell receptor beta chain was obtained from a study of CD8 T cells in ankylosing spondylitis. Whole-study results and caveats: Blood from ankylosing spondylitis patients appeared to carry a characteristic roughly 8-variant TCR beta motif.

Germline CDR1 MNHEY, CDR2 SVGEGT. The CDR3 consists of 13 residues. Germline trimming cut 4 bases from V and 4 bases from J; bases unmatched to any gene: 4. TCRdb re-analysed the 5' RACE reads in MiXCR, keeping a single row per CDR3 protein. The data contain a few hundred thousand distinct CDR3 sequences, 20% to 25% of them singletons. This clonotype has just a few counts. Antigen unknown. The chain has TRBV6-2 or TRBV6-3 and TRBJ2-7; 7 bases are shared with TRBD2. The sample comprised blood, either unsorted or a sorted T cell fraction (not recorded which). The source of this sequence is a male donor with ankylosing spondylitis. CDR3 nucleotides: TGTGCCAGCAGTTCCGGACTAGATTACGAGCAGTACTTC. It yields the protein CASSSGLDYEQYF.